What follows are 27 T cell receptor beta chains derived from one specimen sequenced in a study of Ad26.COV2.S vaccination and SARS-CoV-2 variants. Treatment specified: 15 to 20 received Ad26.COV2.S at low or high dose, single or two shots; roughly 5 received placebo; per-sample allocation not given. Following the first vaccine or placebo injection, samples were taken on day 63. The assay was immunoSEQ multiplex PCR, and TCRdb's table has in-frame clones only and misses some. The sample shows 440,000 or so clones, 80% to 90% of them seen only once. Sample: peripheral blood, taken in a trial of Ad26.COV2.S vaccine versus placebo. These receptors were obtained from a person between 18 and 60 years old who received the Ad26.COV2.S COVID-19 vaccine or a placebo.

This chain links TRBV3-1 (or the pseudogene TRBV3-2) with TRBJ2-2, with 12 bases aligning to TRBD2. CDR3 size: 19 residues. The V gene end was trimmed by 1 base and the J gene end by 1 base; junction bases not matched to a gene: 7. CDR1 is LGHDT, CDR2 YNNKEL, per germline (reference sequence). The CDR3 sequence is CASSQGPSGLAGNTGELFF. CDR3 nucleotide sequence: TGTGCCAGCAGCCAAGGGCCGTCGGGACTAGCGGGGAACACCGGGGAGCTGTTTTTT.

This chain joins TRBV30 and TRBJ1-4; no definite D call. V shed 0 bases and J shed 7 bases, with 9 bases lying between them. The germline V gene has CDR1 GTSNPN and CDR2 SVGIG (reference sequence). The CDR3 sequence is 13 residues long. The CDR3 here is CAWSVLATEKLFF. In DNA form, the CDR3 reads TGTGCCTGGAGTGTCCTCGCGACTGAAAAACTGTTTTTT.

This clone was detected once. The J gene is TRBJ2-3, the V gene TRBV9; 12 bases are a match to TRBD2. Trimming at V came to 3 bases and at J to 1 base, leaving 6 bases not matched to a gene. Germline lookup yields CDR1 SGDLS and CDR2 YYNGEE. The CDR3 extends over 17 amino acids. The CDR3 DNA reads TGTGCCAGCAGCGGACTAGCGGGAGACTTCGGCACAGATACGCAGTATTTT. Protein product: CASSGLAGDFGTDTQYF.

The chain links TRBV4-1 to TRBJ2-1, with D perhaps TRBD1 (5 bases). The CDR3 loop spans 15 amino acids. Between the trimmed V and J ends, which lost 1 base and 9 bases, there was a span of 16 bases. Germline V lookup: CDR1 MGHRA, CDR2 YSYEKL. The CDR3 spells CASSQVGQGIGEQFF. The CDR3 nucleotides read TGCGCCAGCAGCCAAGTCGGGCAGGGTATAGGTGAGCAGTTCTTC.

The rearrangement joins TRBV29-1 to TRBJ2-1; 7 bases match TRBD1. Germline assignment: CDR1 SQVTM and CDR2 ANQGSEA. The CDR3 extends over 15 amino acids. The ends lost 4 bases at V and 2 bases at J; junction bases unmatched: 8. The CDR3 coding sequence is TGCAGCGTTGGAGGGACAGCTTTGGCCTACAATGAGCAGTTCTTC. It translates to CSVGGTALAYNEQFF.

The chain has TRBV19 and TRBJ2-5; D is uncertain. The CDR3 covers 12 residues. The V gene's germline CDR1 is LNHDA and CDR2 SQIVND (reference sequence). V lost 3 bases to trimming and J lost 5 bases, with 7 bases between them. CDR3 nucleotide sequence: TGTGCCAGTAGTATTTATGGGGAGACCCAGTACTTC. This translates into CASSIYGETQYF.

The CDR3 region is CASSSGAATNEKLFF. CDR3 in DNA: TGTGCCAGCAGTTCTGGGGCGGCAACTAATGAAAAACTGTTTTTT. The chain recombines TRBV6-6 with TRBJ1-4, with D possibly being TRBD1 (5 bases). Germline values: CDR1 MNHNY, CDR2 SVGAGI (reference sequence). Trimming cost V 4 bases and J 0 bases, with 9 bases left between them. This CDR3 spans 15 amino acids.

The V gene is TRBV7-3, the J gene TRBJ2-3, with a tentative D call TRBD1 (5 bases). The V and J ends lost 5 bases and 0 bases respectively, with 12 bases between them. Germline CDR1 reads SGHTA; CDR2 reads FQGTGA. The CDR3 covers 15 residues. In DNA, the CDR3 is TGTGCCAGCAGCCAAACCCAGGGAAGCACAGATACGCAGTATTTT. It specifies CASSQTQGSTDTQYF.

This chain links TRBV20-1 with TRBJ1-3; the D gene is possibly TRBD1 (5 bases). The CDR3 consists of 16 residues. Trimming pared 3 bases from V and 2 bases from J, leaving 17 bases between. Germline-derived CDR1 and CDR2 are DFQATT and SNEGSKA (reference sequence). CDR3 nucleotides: TGCAGTGCTAGTGAGAAGTGGGGCTTGGCTGGAAACACCATATATTTT. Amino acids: CSASEKWGLAGNTIYF.

CDR3 sequence reads: CASSQPGLANKLHPSTDTQYF. DNA of the CDR3: TGCGCCAGCAGCCAGCCGGGACTAGCGAACAAATTGCATCCTAGCACAGATACGCAGTATTTT. The V gene is TRBV4-1, the J gene TRBJ2-3; 10 nucleotides line up with TRBD2. The CDR3 is 21 residues long. J gave up 0 bases and V 3 bases, and 18 bases lay outside the gene matches. CDR1 is MGHRA, CDR2 YSYEKL, per germline.

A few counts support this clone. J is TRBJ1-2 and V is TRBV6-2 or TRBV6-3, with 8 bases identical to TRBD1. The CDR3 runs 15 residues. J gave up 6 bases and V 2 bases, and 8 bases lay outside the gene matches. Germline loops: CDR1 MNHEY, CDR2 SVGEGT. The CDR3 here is CASSYLPQGANGYTF. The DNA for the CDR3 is TGTGCCAGCAGTTACCTTCCCCAGGGGGCGAATGGCTACACCTTC.

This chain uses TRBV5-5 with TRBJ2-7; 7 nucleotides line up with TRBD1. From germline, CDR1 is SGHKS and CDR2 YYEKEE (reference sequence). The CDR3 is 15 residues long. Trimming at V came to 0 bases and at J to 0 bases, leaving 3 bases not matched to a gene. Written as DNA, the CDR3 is TGTGCCAGCAGCTTGGGGGGACAGTTCTCCTACGAGCAGTACTTC. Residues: CASSLGGQFSYEQYF. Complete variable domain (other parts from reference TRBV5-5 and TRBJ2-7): DAGVTQSPTHLIKTRGQQVTLRCSPISGHKSVSWYQQVLGQGPQFIFQYYEKEERGRGNFPDRFSARQFPNYSSELNVNALLLGDSALYLCASSLGGQFSYEQYFGPGTRLTVT.

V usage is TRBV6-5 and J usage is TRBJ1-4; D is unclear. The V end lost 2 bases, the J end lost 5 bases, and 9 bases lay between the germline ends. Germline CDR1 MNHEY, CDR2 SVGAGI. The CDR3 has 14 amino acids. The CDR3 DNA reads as TGTGCCAGCAGTTACAAATGGACGAATGAAAAACTGTTTTTT. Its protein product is CASSYKWTNEKLFF.

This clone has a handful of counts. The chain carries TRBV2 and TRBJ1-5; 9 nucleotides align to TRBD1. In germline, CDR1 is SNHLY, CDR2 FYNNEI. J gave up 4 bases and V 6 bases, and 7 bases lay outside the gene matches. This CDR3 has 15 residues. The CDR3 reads CASRQGAVANQPQHF. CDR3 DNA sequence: TGTGCCAGCAGACAGGGGGCGGTGGCAAATCAGCCCCAGCATTTT.

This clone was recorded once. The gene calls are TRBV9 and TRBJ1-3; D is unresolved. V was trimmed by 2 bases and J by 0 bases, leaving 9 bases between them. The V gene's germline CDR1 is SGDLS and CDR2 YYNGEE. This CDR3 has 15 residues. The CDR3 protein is CASSVDGSSGNTIYF. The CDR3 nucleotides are TGTGCCAGCAGCGTTGACGGGAGCTCTGGAAACACCATATATTTT.

The CDR3 sequence: CASSLRVLNEQFF. Here the CDR3 DNA reads TGTGCCAGCAGTCTCAGGGTGCTTAATGAGCAGTTCTTC. The chain links TRBV6-5 to TRBJ2-1; D possibly corresponds to TRBD1 (5 bases). This CDR3 is 13 amino acids long. The V and J ends lost 5 bases and 7 bases respectively, with 12 bases between them. Germline CDR1 MNHEY, CDR2 SVGAGI.

This CDR3 is CASSDQGNQETQYF. CDR3 DNA sequence: TGTGCCAGCAGTGATCAGGGGAACCAAGAGACCCAGTACTTC. This chain joins TRBV6-6 and TRBJ2-5; D is possibly TRBD1 (6 bases). Germline lookup yields CDR1 MNHNY and CDR2 SVGAGI (reference sequence). The CDR3 runs 14 residues. V lost 5 bases and J 0 bases, leaving 10 bases between the germline ends.

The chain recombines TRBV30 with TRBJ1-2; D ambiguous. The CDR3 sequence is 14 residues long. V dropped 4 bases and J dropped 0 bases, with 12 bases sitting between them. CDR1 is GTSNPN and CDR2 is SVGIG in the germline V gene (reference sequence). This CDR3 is CAWKRGTTNYGYTF. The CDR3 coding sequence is TGTGCCTGGAAGCGTGGCACCACTAACTATGGCTACACCTTC.

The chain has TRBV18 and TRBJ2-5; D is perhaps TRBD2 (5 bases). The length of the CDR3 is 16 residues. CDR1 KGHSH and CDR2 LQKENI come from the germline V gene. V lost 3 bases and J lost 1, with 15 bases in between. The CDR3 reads CASSPSTGFVQETQYF. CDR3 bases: TGTGCCAGCTCACCTAGCACGGGATTTGTCCAAGAGACCCAGTACTTC.

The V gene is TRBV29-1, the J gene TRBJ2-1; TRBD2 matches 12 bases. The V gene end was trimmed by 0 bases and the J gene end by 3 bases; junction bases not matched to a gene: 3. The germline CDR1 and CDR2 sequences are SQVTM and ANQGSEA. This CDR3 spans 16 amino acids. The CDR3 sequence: CSVEDPTSGSYNEQFF. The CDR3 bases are TGCAGCGTTGAAGATCCGACTAGCGGGAGCTACAATGAGCAGTTCTTC.

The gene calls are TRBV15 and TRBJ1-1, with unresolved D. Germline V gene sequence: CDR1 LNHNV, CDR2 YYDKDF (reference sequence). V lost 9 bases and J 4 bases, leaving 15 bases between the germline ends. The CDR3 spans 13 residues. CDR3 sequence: CATSVRVSTEAFF. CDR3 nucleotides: TGTGCCACTTCGGTGAGGGTGAGCACTGAAGCTTTCTTT.

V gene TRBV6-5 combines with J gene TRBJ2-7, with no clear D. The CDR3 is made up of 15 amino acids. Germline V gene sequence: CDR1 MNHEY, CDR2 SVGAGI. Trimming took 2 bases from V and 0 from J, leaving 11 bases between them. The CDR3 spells CASSYSLFDSYEQYF. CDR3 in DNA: TGTGCCAGCAGTTACAGTCTTTTCGACTCCTACGAGCAGTACTTC.

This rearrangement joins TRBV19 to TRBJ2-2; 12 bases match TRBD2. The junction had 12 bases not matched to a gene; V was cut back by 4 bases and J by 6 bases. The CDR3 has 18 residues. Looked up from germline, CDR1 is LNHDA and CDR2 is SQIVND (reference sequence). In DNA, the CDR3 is TGTGCCAGTAGTACCCCGGACAGACGACTAGCGGGAGCCGGGGAGCTGTTTTTT. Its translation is CASSTPDRRLAGAGELFF. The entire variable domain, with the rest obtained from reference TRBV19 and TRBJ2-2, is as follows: DGGITQSPKYLFRKEGQNVTLSCEQNLNHDAMYWYRQDPGQGLRLIYYSQIVNDFQKGDIAEGYSVSREKKESFPLTVTSAQKNPTAFYLCASSTPDRRLAGAGELFFGEGSRLTVL.

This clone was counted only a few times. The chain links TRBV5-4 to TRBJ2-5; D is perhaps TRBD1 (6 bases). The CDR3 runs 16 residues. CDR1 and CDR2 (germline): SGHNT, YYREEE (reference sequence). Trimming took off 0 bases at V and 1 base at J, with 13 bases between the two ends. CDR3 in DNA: TGTGCCAGCAGCTTGGGAGGGCAGGGGAGCCAAGAGACCCAGTACTTC. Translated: CASSLGGQGSQETQYF.

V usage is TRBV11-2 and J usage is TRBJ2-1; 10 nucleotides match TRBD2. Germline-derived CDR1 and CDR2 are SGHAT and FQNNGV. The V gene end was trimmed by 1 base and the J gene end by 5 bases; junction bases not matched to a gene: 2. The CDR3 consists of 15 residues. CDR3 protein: CASSLGLAGNNEQFF. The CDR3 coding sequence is TGTGCCAGCAGCTTAGGACTAGCGGGTAACAATGAGCAGTTCTTC.

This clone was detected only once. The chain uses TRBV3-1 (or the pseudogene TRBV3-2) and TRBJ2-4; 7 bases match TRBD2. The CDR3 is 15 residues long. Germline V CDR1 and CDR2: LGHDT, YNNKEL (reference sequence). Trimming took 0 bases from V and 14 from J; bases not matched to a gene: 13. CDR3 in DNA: TGTGCCAGCAGCCAAGATCAGAATGGCTCGCGGGGGAAGTACTTC. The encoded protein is CASSQDQNGSRGKYF.

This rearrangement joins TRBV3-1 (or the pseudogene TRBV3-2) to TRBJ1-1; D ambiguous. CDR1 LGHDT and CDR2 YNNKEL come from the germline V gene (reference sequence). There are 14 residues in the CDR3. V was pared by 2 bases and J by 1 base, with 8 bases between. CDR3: CASSQFAGNTEAFF. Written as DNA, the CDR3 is TGTGCCAGCAGCCAATTCGCTGGGAACACTGAAGCTTTCTTT.